Listed here are 24 T cell receptor beta chains from one sample, sequenced in a study of cytomegalovirus exposure and HLA in healthy donors. Sequenced by immunoSEQ multiplex PCR; TCRdb stores in-frame clones only, minus some. The repertoire holds about 130,000 clones, with 94% as singletons. The material sequenced was PBMCs. These receptors were taken from a man younger than 30 in good health and CMV-seropositive.

The CDR3: CASSFPGRGVYGYTF. DNA for the CDR3: TGTGCCAGCAGTTTCCCGGGACGGGGGGTTTATGGCTACACCTTC. This sequence joins TRBV28 and TRBJ1-2; D may be TRBD1 (5 bases). Trimming cost V 3 bases and J 5 bases, with 16 bases left between them. The CDR3 loop spans 15 amino acids. CDR1 and CDR2 (germline): MDHEN, SYDVKM.

The chain employs TRBV14 and TRBJ2-3; no clear D gene. CDR1 and CDR2 (germline): SGHDN, FVKESK. The CDR3 totals 14 residues. Trimming pared 2 bases from V and 2 bases from J, leaving 8 bases between. The CDR3 DNA sequence: TGTGCCAGCAGCCAAAGTCAAGCCACAGATACGCAGTATTTT. This gives the protein CASSQSQATDTQYF.

V usage is TRBV25-1 and J usage is TRBJ2-1; 9 nucleotides align to TRBD2. From germline, CDR1 is MGHDK and CDR2 SYGVNS. This CDR3 is built from 16 residues. V shed 3 bases and J 1 base; nucleotides not matched to a gene: 4. Here the CDR3 reads CASSDPTSGSYNEQFF. The CDR3 region has the DNA TGTGCCAGCAGTGATCCGACTAGCGGATCCTACAATGAGCAGTTCTTC.

This rearrangement joins TRBV7-3 to TRBJ1-2; no clear D gene. The CDR3 sequence is 13 residues long. With 2 bases removed from V and 2 bases from J, the gap between germline ends came to 6 bases. Germline V CDR1 and CDR2: SGHTA, FQGTGA. The CDR3: CASSLAQNYGYTF. CDR3 bases: TGTGCCAGCAGCTTAGCCCAGAACTATGGCTACACCTTC.

CDR3 DNA: TGCGCCAGCACCCCCCACTCCACCGGGGAGCTGTTTTTT. Translating it yields CASTPHSTGELFF. The chain couples TRBV5-1 to TRBJ2-2; no reliable D call. The CDR3 sequence is 13 residues long. Germline-derived CDR1 and CDR2 are SGHRS and YFSETQ. V dropped 6 bases and J dropped 4 bases, with 10 bases sitting between them.

The rearrangement uses TRBV4-1 and TRBJ1-5; the D gene is possibly TRBD1 (6 bases). Trimming pared 1 base from V and 5 bases from J, leaving 12 bases between. The CDR3 contains 15 residues. Germline V CDR1 and CDR2: MGHRA, YSYEKL. CDR3 protein: CASSQGGQWDQPQHF. The CDR3, as DNA: TGCGCCAGCAGCCAAGGGGGGCAATGGGATCAGCCCCAGCATTTT.

The V call is TRBV13, the J call TRBJ2-2, with D hard to call. The V end lost 5 bases, the J end lost 0 bases, and 4 bases lay between the germline ends. This CDR3 is built from 13 residues. Per germline, CDR1 PRHDT and CDR2 FYEKMQ (reference sequence). The CDR3 region is CASSPTNTGELFF. In nucleotides, the CDR3 is TGTGCCAGCAGCCCTACGAACACCGGGGAGCTGTTTTTT.

The J gene is TRBJ2-3, the V gene TRBV5-1; the D gene is possibly TRBD2 (7 bases). This CDR3 region has 16 residues. Trimming took off 1 base at V and 0 bases at J, with 12 bases between the two ends. Germline V CDR1 and CDR2: SGHRS, YFSETQ. This CDR3 reads CASSLRGRASTDTQYF. Written as DNA, the CDR3 is TGCGCCAGCAGCTTGAGGGGGAGGGCTAGCACAGATACGCAGTATTTT.

This chain joins TRBV7-2 and TRBJ1-2, with TRBD1 matching over 8 bases. V was clipped by 5 bases and J by 4 bases; unmatched bases: 6. CDR3 length: 14 amino acids. Germline lookup yields CDR1 SGHTA and CDR2 FQGNSA. DNA of the CDR3: TGTGCCAGCAGCGCGGGACAGGCGACCTATGGCTACACCTTC. Translation gives CASSAGQATYGYTF.

This sequence joins TRBV29-1 and TRBJ1-5, with 7 bases lining up with TRBD1. The CDR3 has 13 residues. V dropped 5 bases and J dropped 7; count of bases not matched to a gene: 8. CDR1 and CDR2 (germline): SQVTM, ANQGSEA. The chain's CDR3 is CSVPRQGRQPQHF. DNA for the CDR3: TGCAGCGTTCCCCGACAGGGAAGACAGCCCCAGCATTTT. The full variable domain, its missing parts supplied by reference TRBV29-1 and TRBJ1-5, is SAVISQKPSRDICQRGTSLTIQCQVDSQVTMMFWYRQQPGQSLTLIATANQGSEATYESGFVIDKFPISRPNLTFSTLTVSNMSPEDSSIYLCSVPRQGRQPQHFGDGTRLSIL.

Comment on this clone: A read error may produce the germline difference seen at one junction end. This sequence joins TRBV15 and TRBJ2-7; D not resolved. Germline CDR1 reads LNHNV; CDR2 reads YYDKDF (reference sequence). The CDR3 has 13 amino acids. The CDR3 DNA reads as TGTACCACCAGCAGAGATCTTAACTACGAGCAGTACTTC. It yields the protein CTTSRDLNYEQYF.

The chain joins TRBV5-4 to TRBJ1-1, with D maybe TRBD1 (5 bases). The CDR3 covers 14 residues. The V and J ends lost 5 bases and 8 bases respectively, with 19 bases between them. Germline CDR1 SGHNT, CDR2 YYREEE (reference sequence). The CDR3 loop is CASRVSQGSKEAFF. CDR3 DNA: TGTGCCAGCAGAGTGTCGCAGGGCTCCAAAGAAGCTTTCTTT.

This clone was seen once. The genes are TRBV4-1 and TRBJ2-2; 11 bases map to TRBD2. V dropped 2 bases and J dropped 5; count of bases not matched to a gene: 4. There are 16 residues in the CDR3. Germline CDR1 reads MGHRA; CDR2 reads YSYEKL. CDR3 protein: CASSQQGLAGTGELFF. CDR3 bases: TGCGCCAGCAGCCAACAAGGACTAGCGGGTACCGGGGAGCTGTTTTTT.

The rearrangement links TRBV7-6 to TRBJ2-3, with D hard to call. CDR1 SGHVS and CDR2 FNYEAQ come from the germline V gene. V was shortened by 1 base and J by 1 base, with 15 bases between the two germline ends. The CDR3 consists of 17 residues. The chain's CDR3 is CASSLVGATLGTDTQYF. CDR3 sequence (DNA): TGTGCCAGCAGCTTAGTTGGAGCGACCCTTGGCACAGATACGCAGTATTTT.

This clone was counted a single time. This chain links TRBV4-1 with TRBJ2-1; D uncertain. This CDR3 comprises 12 residues. Germline V gene lookup returns CDR1 MGHRA and CDR2 YSYEKL. Trimming removed 6 bases at V and 9 bases at J, with 12 bases between. The CDR3 DNA reads as TGCGCCAGCAGGGGCCTTTATGGTGAGCAGTTCTTC. It encodes CASRGLYGEQFF.

The chain links TRBV4-1 to TRBJ2-3, with 10 bases aligning to TRBD2. The CDR3 runs to 15 residues. Trimming at V came to 4 bases and at J to 7 bases, leaving 8 bases not matched to a gene. CDR1 and CDR2 (germline): MGHRA, YSYEKL. The CDR3 bases are TGCGCCAGCAGCCCCTCAGGACTAGCGGATTATACGCAGTATTTT. This sequence encodes CASSPSGLADYTQYF.

Here the CDR3 reads CASSGRQGARTGELFF. Here the CDR3 DNA reads TGTGCCAGCAGTGGAAGACAGGGGGCGCGCACCGGGGAGCTGTTTTTT. The rearrangement links TRBV25-1 to TRBJ2-2; 10 bases fit TRBD1. The length of the CDR3 is 16 residues. The V and J ends lost 4 bases and 4 bases, in that order; junction bases with no gene match: 6. In germline, CDR1 is MGHDK, CDR2 SYGVNS.

The chain recombines TRBV19 with TRBJ2-2, with 11 bases matching TRBD2. The CDR3 has 15 residues. The germline CDR1 and CDR2 sequences are LNHDA and SQIVND (reference sequence). Trimming took 6 bases from V and 6 from J; bases not matched to a gene: 6. This chain's CDR3 is CASSLLAGASGELFF. CDR3 nucleotide sequence: TGTGCCAGTAGCCTACTAGCGGGAGCGTCCGGGGAGCTGTTTTTT.

The chain employs TRBV6-1 and TRBJ2-7; D call uncertain. The CDR3 runs to 13 residues. CDR1 is MNHNS, CDR2 SASEGT, per germline. Trimming stripped 8 bases from V and 0 bases from J, with 11 bases between. CDR3 region: CASGRSSSYEQYF. In DNA, the CDR3 is TGTGCCAGCGGCAGGTCGAGCTCCTACGAGCAGTACTTC.

This chain links TRBV29-1 with TRBJ2-5, with TRBD2 as a possible D gene (6 bases). The CDR3 runs 14 residues. Germline values: CDR1 SQVTM, CDR2 ANQGSEA. The V gene lost 6 bases and the J gene lost 5 bases, with 19 bases spanning the gap. In DNA form, the CDR3 reads TGCAGCGTGCCGGTACAAGGACGGGGGGAGACCCAGTACTTC. Its translation is CSVPVQGRGETQYF.

The chain has TRBV6-1 and TRBJ2-7, with 10 bases fitting TRBD1. The CDR3 has 18 residues. Germline V gene sequence: CDR1 MNHNS, CDR2 SASEGT. V gave up 2 bases and J gave up 3 bases; unmatched junction bases: 13. CDR3 nucleotides: TGTGCCAGCAGTGAACCGGGACAGGGGACGGTCGGATTCTACGAGCAGTACTTC. Translated, it gives CASSEPGQGTVGFYEQYF.

This clone occurred a few times. The rearrangement uses TRBV7-2 and TRBJ2-5; the D gene is possibly TRBD1 (6 bases). This CDR3 contains 14 residues. CDR1 and CDR2 from the germline V gene are SGHTA and FQGNSA. Trimming took off 1 base at V and 5 bases at J, with 11 bases between the two ends. CDR3 nucleotide sequence: TGTGCCAGCAGCTTAGAATGGGGGCTGGAGACCCAGTACTTC. It yields the protein CASSLEWGLETQYF.

V is TRBV25-1 and J is TRBJ2-7, with 8 nucleotides matching TRBD2. Looked up from germline, CDR1 is MGHDK and CDR2 is SYGVNS. V was pared by 1 base and J by 4 bases, with 9 bases of the junction left unmatched. This CDR3 comprises 16 residues. The CDR3 nucleotides are TGTGCCAGCAGTGAATCCAGGGCTAGCGGGCTTTACGAGCAGTACTTC. Translating gives CASSESRASGLYEQYF.

This chain uses TRBV7-2 with TRBJ2-7; 12 bases align to TRBD2. Per germline, CDR1 SGHTA and CDR2 FQGNSA. The length of the CDR3 is 18 residues. Trimming cost V 1 base and J 4 bases; bases outside gene matches: 11. CDR3 nucleotide sequence: TGTGCCAGCAGCTTAGTGTCTAGCGGGAGGGCCTCGAGGTACGAGCAGTACTTC. Translation: CASSLVSSGRASRYEQYF. The full variable domain, rest sourced from reference TRBV7-2 and TRBJ2-7, is GAGVSQSPSNKVTEKGKDVELRCDPISGHTALYWYRQSLGQGLEFLIYFQGNSAPDKSGLPSDRFSAERTGGSVSTLTIQRTQQEDSAVYLCASSLVSSGRASRYEQYFGPGTRLTVT.